The 19 T cell receptor beta chains below were found in one sample sequenced in a study of blood T cell repertoires in COVID-19. Assay: immunoSEQ multiplex PCR; the TCRdb copy retains only in-frame clones and omits some. This sample has fewer than 150,000 clones; approximately 84% occur once, and the top ten carry 9.5% to 15%. Sequenced sample: peripheral blood. Receptors were obtained from a human donor in a cohort sampled during active COVID-19.

This chain connects TRBV19 to TRBJ1-1; 11 bases are a match to TRBD1. Germline V CDR1 and CDR2: LNHDA, SQIVND (reference sequence). The CDR3 loop spans 15 amino acids. Unmatched junction bases numbered 2, after V lost 1 base and J lost 4 bases. The CDR3 protein is CASSIGGTGGTEAFF. The CDR3 DNA reads as TGTGCCAGTAGTATAGGCGGGACAGGGGGCACTGAAGCTTTCTTT.

The chain links TRBV6-5 to TRBJ1-6; a weak D match, TRBD1 (5 bases). Germline CDR1 MNHEY, CDR2 SVGAGI. Between the trimmed V and J ends, which lost 4 bases and 4 bases, there was a span of 11 bases. The CDR3 covers 15 residues. The CDR3 DNA reads TGTGCCAGCAGTTCCTATGACAGTTATAATTCACCCCTCCACTTT. The encoded protein is CASSSYDSYNSPLHF.

The chain links TRBV25-1 to TRBJ2-7, with 7 bases that match TRBD1. The CDR3 is 15 residues long. With V trimmed by 1 base and J by 6 bases, 9 bases remained unmatched. The germline gives CDR1 MGHDK, CDR2 SYGVNS. The CDR3 nucleotides read TGTGCCAGCAGTGAATTTAAGGGGGCGTCGTCCGAGCAGTACTTC. Translated: CASSEFKGASSEQYF.

This chain links TRBV19 with TRBJ2-7, with D maybe TRBD1 (6 bases). Germline V CDR1 and CDR2: LNHDA, SQIVND (reference sequence). This CDR3 region has 13 residues. V lost 1 base and J lost 7, with 11 bases in between. The CDR3 DNA reads as TGTGCCAGTAGTATAGGCCCAGGGGAGGAGCAGTACTTC. This sequence encodes CASSIGPGEEQYF.

The V call is TRBV19, the J call TRBJ2-6; 7 bases match TRBD1. The CDR3 length is 18 residues. Germline trimming cut 0 bases from V and 0 bases from J; bases unmatched to any gene: 5. Germline V gene data show CDR1 as LNHDA and CDR2 as SQIVND (reference sequence). Here the CDR3 DNA reads TGTGCCAGTAGTATAGACAGGGGGACCAGCTCTGGGGCCAACGTCCTGACTTTC. Protein: CASSIDRGTSSGANVLTF.

The chain carries TRBV9 and TRBJ2-6, with D perhaps TRBD1 (6 bases). The V gene lost 3 bases and the J gene lost 0 bases, with 10 bases spanning the gap. The CDR3 spans 16 residues. Per the germline V gene, CDR1 is SGDLS and CDR2 is YYNGEE. The CDR3 loop is CASSETGYSGANVLTF. CDR3 sequence (DNA): TGTGCCAGCAGCGAGACAGGATACTCTGGGGCCAACGTCCTGACTTTC.

The CDR3 DNA sequence: TGCGCCAGCAGCCAAGCGACAGGGGGCAGCTATGGCTACACCTTC. Protein product: CASSQATGGSYGYTF. The J gene is TRBJ1-2, the V gene TRBV4-1; 10 bases are shared with TRBD1. Losses at the gene ends were 1 base for V and 4 bases for J; bases not matched to a gene: 3. Per the germline V gene, CDR1 is MGHRA and CDR2 is YSYEKL. The CDR3 consists of 15 residues.

This clone was seen just once. The chain is built from TRBV7-8 and TRBJ1-2; 12 nucleotides align to TRBD1. The V gene end was trimmed by 7 bases and the J gene end by 3 bases; junction bases not matched to a gene: 12. The CDR3 is 17 residues long. Germline V gene lookup returns CDR1 SGHVS and CDR2 FQNEAQ. The CDR3 loop reads CASTSGDRGPGHYGYTF. In DNA form, the CDR3 reads TGTGCCAGCACCTCCGGGGACAGGGGGCCGGGGCACTATGGCTACACCTTC. The full variable domain, in which reference TRBV7-8 and TRBJ1-2 provide the parts outside the CDR3, is GAGVSQSPRYKVAKRGQDVALRCDPISGHVSLFWYQQALGQGPEFLTYFQNEAQLDKSGLPSDRFFAERPEGSVSTLKIQRTQQEDSAVYLCASTSGDRGPGHYGYTFGSGTRLTVV.

The genes are TRBV5-1 and TRBJ2-2; D unclear. Germline CDR1 SGHRS, CDR2 YFSETQ. V lost 4 bases and J lost 3, with 10 bases in between. The CDR3 covers 14 residues. CDR3: CASSARQDTGELFF. The CDR3 DNA sequence: TGCGCCAGCAGCGCCCGACAAGACACCGGGGAGCTGTTTTTT.

This clone is a singleton in its sample. V gene TRBV4-2 combines with J gene TRBJ2-1, with TRBD2 matching over 15 bases. The germline gives CDR1 LGHNA, CDR2 YNFKEQ. This CDR3 is built from 20 residues. Losses at the gene ends were 0 bases for V and 8 bases for J; bases not matched to a gene: 14. The CDR3 is CASSQDFGSGLAGGIYEQFF. DNA for the CDR3: TGTGCCAGCAGCCAAGATTTTGGATCGGGACTAGCGGGGGGAATTTATGAGCAGTTCTTC.

The CDR3 nucleotides read TGTGCCAGCAGCCCTTACTTGAACACTGAAGCTTTCTTT. It specifies CASSPYLNTEAFF. The J gene is TRBJ1-1, the V gene TRBV6-6; no clear D gene. The CDR3 runs to 13 residues. Trimming cost V 6 bases and J 0 bases, with 8 bases left between them. Germline loops: CDR1 MNHNY, CDR2 SVGAGI (reference sequence).

This sequence joins TRBV3-1 (or the pseudogene TRBV3-2) and TRBJ1-1; no clear D gene. Trimming left V 5 bases short and J 2 bases short, with 9 bases between. The germline gives CDR1 LGHDT, CDR2 YNNKEL (reference sequence). This CDR3 has 13 amino acids. The DNA for the CDR3 is TGTGCCAGCAGCACCCCAGGTAACACTGAAGCTTTCTTT. Encoded protein: CASSTPGNTEAFF.

The CDR3 bases are TGTGCCAGCAGCCCGGTGGAGGGAGGTTTTTACGAGCAGTACTTC. It codes for CASSPVEGGFYEQYF. The V and J genes are TRBV7-9 and TRBJ2-7, with D maybe TRBD2 (6 bases). Trimming removed 5 bases at V and 4 bases at J, with 18 bases between. The CDR3 has 15 residues. Germline CDR1 is SEHNR and CDR2 is FQNEAQ (reference sequence).

This chain links TRBV14 with TRBJ1-4; D is perhaps TRBD1 (6 bases). The CDR3 runs to 15 residues. V was clipped by 3 bases and J by 5 bases, with 13 bases between them. Germline-derived CDR1 and CDR2 are SGHDN and FVKESK. In DNA, the CDR3 is TGTGCCAGCAGCCAGGAACAGGGTTTCAATGAAAAACTGTTTTTT. Translating it yields CASSQEQGFNEKLFF.

The J gene is TRBJ2-2, the V gene TRBV5-6, with TRBD1 matching 9 bases. Germline V lookup: CDR1 SGHDT, CDR2 YYEEEE. V was pared by 2 bases and J by 7 bases, with 6 bases of the junction left unmatched. The CDR3 has 15 residues. The CDR3 spells CASSFGTGNGGELFF. The CDR3 nucleotides read TGTGCCAGCAGCTTCGGGACAGGGAATGGCGGGGAGCTGTTTTTT.

The chain joins TRBV5-1 to TRBJ1-2; 8 bases match TRBD1. Germline-derived CDR1 and CDR2 are SGHRS and YFSETQ. Unmatched junction bases numbered 12, after V lost 4 bases and J lost 10 bases. The CDR3 contains 14 residues. DNA of the CDR3: TGCGCCAGCAGCCCGCGTGGACAGGGTTTGGACTACACCTTC. Residues: CASSPRGQGLDYTF. The whole variable domain, remainder taken from reference TRBV5-1 and TRBJ1-2, is KAGVTQTPRYLIKTRGQQVTLSCSPISGHRSVSWYQQTPGQGLQFLFEYFSETQRNKGNFPGRFSGRQFSNSRSEMNVSTLELGDSALYLCASSPRGQGLDYTFGSGTRLTVV.

This chain links TRBV7-9 with TRBJ1-1; D unresolved. V was cut by 1 base and J by 3 bases, with 9 bases left in between. Per the germline V gene, CDR1 is SEHNR and CDR2 is FQNEAQ (reference sequence). This CDR3 has 14 amino acids. The CDR3 coding sequence is TGTGCCAGCAGCTTAGTGCGAACTCACACTGAAGCTTTCTTT. Translation: CASSLVRTHTEAFF. Filled out from reference TRBV7-9 and TRBJ1-1, the complete variable domain reads DTGVSQNPRHKITKRGQNVTFRCDPISEHNRLYWYRQTLGQGPEFLTYFQNEAQLEKSRLLSDRFSAERPKGSFSTLEIQRTEQGDSAMYLCASSLVRTHTEAFFGQGTRLTVV.

This clone was picked up one time. V gene TRBV4-1 combines with J gene TRBJ2-7; D remains ambiguous. With 1 base removed from V and 2 bases from J, the gap between germline ends came to 6 bases. The CDR3 sequence is 13 residues long. Germline CDR1 reads MGHRA; CDR2 reads YSYEKL. CDR3 sequence (DNA): TGCGCCAGCAGCCAAGTAACAGCCTACGAGCAGTACTTC. This gives the protein CASSQVTAYEQYF.

CDR3 residues: CASSPDFGGTNPYEQYF. CDR3 DNA: TGCGCCAGCAGCCCGGACTTCGGGGGGACTAACCCGTACGAGCAGTACTTC. This sequence joins TRBV4-1 and TRBJ2-7; 7 positions agree with TRBD2. Trimming cost V 4 bases and J 4 bases; bases outside gene matches: 16. CDR3 size: 17 residues. Germline-derived CDR1 and CDR2 are MGHRA and YSYEKL.